These 8 T cell receptor beta chains share one sample of origin, sequenced in a study of T cells expressing NK-cell markers. Reprocessing the 5' RACE reads, TCRdb reports a single entry for every CDR3 protein and omits DNA. The data show approximately 460,000 distinct CDR3 sequences, and the top ten clones hold more than 7%. Sequenced sample: blood T cells: a sorted CD56 or NKG2C T cell subset, CD4+ or CD8+ T cells, or bulk PBMC T cells (not recorded which). The receptors were gathered from a woman aged 18-70 years in good health.

The gene calls are TRBV7-2 and TRBJ2-5. The germline V gene encodes CDR1 SGHTA and CDR2 FQGNSA. The CDR3 is 14 residues long. This chain's CDR3 is CASSLVAAQETQYF.

This rearrangement joins TRBV20-1 to TRBJ2-5; TCRdb calls TRBD2, which cannot be checked without DNA. Germline V CDR1 and CDR2: DFQATT, SNEGSKA (reference sequence). The CDR3 contains 14 residues. CDR3 sequence: CSALLATSRETQYF.

This rearrangement joins TRBV7-6 to TRBJ2-1; with no DNA, the TCRdb D assignment of TRBD2 cannot be verified. This CDR3 is 14 amino acids long. Germline V gene lookup returns CDR1 SGHVS and CDR2 FNYEAQ. This CDR3 is CASSYRLAGGEQFF.

This chain's CDR3 is CASSLGANSPLHF. The V gene is TRBV7-2, the J gene TRBJ1-6; TCRdb's D call, TRBD1, is unchecked because there is no DNA. The germline gives CDR1 SGHTA, CDR2 FQGNSA. The CDR3 is 13 amino acids. The full variable domain, in which reference TRBV7-2 and TRBJ1-6 provide the parts outside the CDR3, is GAGVSQSPSNKVTEKGKDVELRCDPISGHTALYWYRQSLGQGLEFLIYFQGNSAPDKSGLPSDRFSAERTGGSVSTLTIQRTQQEDSAVYLCASSLGANSPLHFGNGTRLTVT.

This chain uses TRBV12-3 or TRBV12-4 with TRBJ1-2; TCRdb outputs TRBD1, but without DNA this stays unchecked. The CDR3 sequence is 15 residues long. The CDR3 protein is CASHNPGIRNYGYTF.

V gene TRBV7-2 combines with J gene TRBJ2-7; TCRdb lists TRBD1, though no DNA is available to test this call. The CDR3 spans 15 residues. Germline loops: CDR1 SGHTA, CDR2 FQGNSA. This CDR3 is CASSLAGTELYEQYF.

V is TRBV7-8 and J is TRBJ2-1. This CDR3 is built from 11 residues. Germline CDR1 and CDR2: SGHVS and FQNEAQ. The CDR3 sequence is CASSPKWEQFF.

V gene TRBV5-4 combines with J gene TRBJ2-3; TCRdb calls TRBD2, which cannot be checked without DNA. This CDR3 contains 14 residues. Looked up from germline, CDR1 is SGHNT and CDR2 is YYREEE (reference sequence). The CDR3 loop is CASSSGTFTDTQYF. The full variable domain, its missing parts supplied by reference TRBV5-4 and TRBJ2-3, is ETGVTQSPTHLIKTRGQQVTLRCSSQSGHNTVSWYQQALGQGPQFIFQYYREEENGRGNFPPRFSGLQFPNYSSELNVNALELDDSALYLCASSSGTFTDTQYFGPGTRLTVL.